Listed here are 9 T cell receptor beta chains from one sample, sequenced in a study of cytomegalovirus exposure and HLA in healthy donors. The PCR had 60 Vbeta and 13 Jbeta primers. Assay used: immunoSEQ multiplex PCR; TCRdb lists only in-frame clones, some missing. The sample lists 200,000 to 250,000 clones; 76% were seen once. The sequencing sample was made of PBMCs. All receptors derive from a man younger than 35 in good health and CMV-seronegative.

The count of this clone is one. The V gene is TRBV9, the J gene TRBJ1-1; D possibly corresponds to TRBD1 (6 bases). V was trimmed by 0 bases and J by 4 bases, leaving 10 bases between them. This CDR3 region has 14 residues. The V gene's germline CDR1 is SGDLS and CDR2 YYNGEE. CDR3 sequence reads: CASSVAQGSTEAFF. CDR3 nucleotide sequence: TGTGCCAGCAGCGTAGCTCAGGGGAGCACTGAAGCTTTCTTT.

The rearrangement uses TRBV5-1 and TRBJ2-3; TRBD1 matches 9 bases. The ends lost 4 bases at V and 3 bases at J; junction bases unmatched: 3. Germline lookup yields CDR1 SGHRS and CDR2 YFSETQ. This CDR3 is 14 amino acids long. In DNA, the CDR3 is TGCGCCAGCAGCGCCGGGACAGGGACAGATACGCAGTATTTT. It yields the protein CASSAGTGTDTQYF.

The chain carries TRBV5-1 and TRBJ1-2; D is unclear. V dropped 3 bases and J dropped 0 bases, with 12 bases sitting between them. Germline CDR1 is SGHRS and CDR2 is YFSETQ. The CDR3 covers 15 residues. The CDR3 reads CASSSNPQANYGYTF. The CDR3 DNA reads TGCGCCAGCAGCTCGAACCCACAAGCTAACTATGGCTACACCTTC.

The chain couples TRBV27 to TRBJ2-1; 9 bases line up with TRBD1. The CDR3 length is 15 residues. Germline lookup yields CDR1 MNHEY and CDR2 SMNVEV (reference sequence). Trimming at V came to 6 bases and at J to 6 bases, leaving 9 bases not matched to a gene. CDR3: CASSWGQGSGNEQFF. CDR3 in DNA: TGTGCCAGCAGCTGGGGACAGGGATCAGGCAATGAGCAGTTCTTC.

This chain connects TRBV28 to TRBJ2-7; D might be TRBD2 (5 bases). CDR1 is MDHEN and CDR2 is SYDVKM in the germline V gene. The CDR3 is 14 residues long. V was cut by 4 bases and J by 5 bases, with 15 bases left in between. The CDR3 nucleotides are TGTGCCAGCAGTTCCCACTCGGGGTCCAACGAGCAGTACTTC. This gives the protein CASSSHSGSNEQYF. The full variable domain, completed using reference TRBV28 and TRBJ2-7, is DVKVTQSSRYLVKRTGEKVFLECVQDMDHENMFWYRQDPGLGLRLIYFSYDVKMKEKGDIPEGYSVSREKKERFSLILESASTNQTSMYLCASSSHSGSNEQYFGPGTRLTVT.

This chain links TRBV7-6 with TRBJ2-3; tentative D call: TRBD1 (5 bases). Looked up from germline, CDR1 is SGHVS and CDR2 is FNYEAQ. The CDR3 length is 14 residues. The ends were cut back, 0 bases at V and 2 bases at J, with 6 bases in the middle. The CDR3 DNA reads TGTGCCAGCAGCTTAGCTGGGGCCACAGATACGCAGTATTTT. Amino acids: CASSLAGATDTQYF.

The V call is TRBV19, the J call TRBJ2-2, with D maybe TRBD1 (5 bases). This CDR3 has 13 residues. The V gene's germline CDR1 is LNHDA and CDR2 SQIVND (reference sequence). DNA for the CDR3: TGTGCAACGACAGACATAAACACCGGGGAGCTGTTTTTT. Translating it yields CATTDINTGELFF.

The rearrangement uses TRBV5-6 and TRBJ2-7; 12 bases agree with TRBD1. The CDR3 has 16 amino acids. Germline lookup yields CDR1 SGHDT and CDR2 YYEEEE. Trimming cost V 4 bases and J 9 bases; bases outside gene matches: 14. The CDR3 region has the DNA TGTGCCAGCAGCCGATGGTGGGGACAGGGGGCAGACGCGCAGTACTTC. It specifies CASSRWWGQGADAQYF.

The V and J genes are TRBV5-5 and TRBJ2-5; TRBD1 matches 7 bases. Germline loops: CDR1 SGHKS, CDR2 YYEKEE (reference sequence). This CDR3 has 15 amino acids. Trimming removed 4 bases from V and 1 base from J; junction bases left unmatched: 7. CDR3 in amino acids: CASSALGQSQETQYF. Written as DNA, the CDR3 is TGTGCCAGCAGCGCCTTGGGACAGAGCCAAGAGACCCAGTACTTC.